This TCR beta chain was sequenced for a study of shared clonotypes between healthy human individuals. In the study overall: CD4 naive and memory got three plates each, CD8 naive two, CD8 memory one.

This clone appeared a single time. Germline V gives CDR1 SGHRS, CDR2 YFSETQ. The CDR3 sequence is 16 residues long. V shed 0 bases and J shed 1 base, with 13 bases lying between them. The repertoire was sequenced with immunoSEQ multiplex PCR; TCRdb's copy has only in-frame clones and lacks some. The table lists fewer than 2.5 million clones, approximately 94% of them singletons. The sequence derives from a man aged 18 to 30 in good health. Some clones in this sample may be carry-over from other donors' samples. V usage is TRBV5-1 and J usage is TRBJ1-1; D remains unclear. Material for sequencing was naive CD4+ T cells from PBMCs. The subset: CD45RA+ positively selected. The CDR3 sequence: CASSLATNGGNTEAFF. The DNA for the CDR3 is TGCGCCAGCAGCTTGGCAACGAACGGTGGGAACACTGAAGCTTTCTTT. Complete variable domain (other parts from reference TRBV5-1 and TRBJ1-1): KAGVTQTPRYLIKTRGQQVTLSCSPISGHRSVSWYQQTPGQGLQFLFEYFSETQRNKGNFPGRFSGRQFSNSRSEMNVSTLELGDSALYLCASSLATNGGNTEAFFGQGTRLTVV.